The 20 T cell receptor beta chains below come from one sample, sequenced in a study of radiotherapy plus CTLA-4 blockade in lung cancer. The protocol was immunoSEQ multiplex PCR, while the TCRdb copy is restricted to in-frame clones and leaves out a portion. Among 70,000 to 90,000 clones listed, about 87% were seen once. The source was peripheral blood, collected from a patient treated with radiotherapy plus ipilimumab. The origin of the receptors is a human donor with non-small cell lung cancer who had stable disease on radiotherapy plus ipilimumab.

This clone was recorded only once. The chain combines TRBV28 with TRBJ2-1; D perhaps matches TRBD2 (5 bases). The length of the CDR3 is 15 residues. V gave up 3 bases and J gave up 5 bases, with 14 bases separating them. Germline CDR1 is MDHEN and CDR2 is SYDVKM. The CDR3: CASSFPPLANNEQFF. The CDR3 nucleotides read TGTGCCAGCAGTTTCCCCCCCCTAGCAAACAATGAGCAGTTCTTC.

The V call is TRBV7-8, the J call TRBJ2-3; D is possibly TRBD2 (6 bases). Germline CDR1 reads SGHVS; CDR2 reads FQNEAQ. This CDR3 is 17 amino acids long. The V gene lost 5 bases and the J gene lost 1 base, with 19 bases spanning the gap. The CDR3: CASSPLGGNEGTDTQYF. The CDR3 DNA reads as TGTGCCAGCAGCCCTCTTGGCGGGAACGAAGGCACAGATACGCAGTATTTT.

A note on this clone: Germline and junction disagree at one end, which may indicate a read error. The J gene is TRBJ2-5, the V gene TRBV7-9; D may be TRBD1 (6 bases). From germline, CDR1 is SEHNR and CDR2 FQNEAQ (reference sequence). This CDR3 is built from 14 residues. The CDR3 is CASSFSQGQEIQYF. DNA of the CDR3: TGTGCCAGCAGCTTCTCGCAGGGACAAGAGATCCAGTACTTC.

The chain combines TRBV13 with TRBJ2-1; D unresolved. The CDR3 runs to 13 residues. Trimming left V 3 bases short and J 9 bases short, with 12 bases between. CDR1 and CDR2 (germline): PRHDT, FYEKMQ (reference sequence). CDR3 DNA: TGTGCCAGCAGCTTTGGAGCTACTCGTGAGCAGTTCTTC. It is translated as CASSFGATREQFF.

The J gene is TRBJ2-7, the V gene TRBV6-6; possibly TRBD1 for D (6 bases). V was pared by 7 bases and J by 0 bases, with 19 bases between. In germline, CDR1 is MNHNY, CDR2 SVGAGI (reference sequence). The CDR3 length is 16 residues. The CDR3 DNA is TGTGCCAGCACTAGGGGGAATTACGCTCGCTCCTACGAGCAGTACTTC. It yields the protein CASTRGNYARSYEQYF.

The chain couples TRBV29-1 to TRBJ1-1, with D possibly being TRBD1 (6 bases). Trimming removed 6 bases at V and 0 bases at J, with 17 bases between. Germline V gene lookup returns CDR1 SQVTM and CDR2 ANQGSEA. The length of the CDR3 is 15 residues. The CDR3 reads CSVEGVAEMNTEAFF. The CDR3 nucleotides read TGCAGCGTAGAGGGGGTGGCAGAGATGAACACTGAAGCTTTCTTT.

The V call is TRBV19, the J call TRBJ2-5; D unresolved. Per germline, CDR1 LNHDA and CDR2 SQIVND (reference sequence). Deletions cut 2 bases from V and 7 bases from J, with 8 bases between. CDR3 size: 12 residues. As DNA, the CDR3 is TGTGCCAGTAGTATACAATTCGGGACCCAGTACTTC. Translating gives CASSIQFGTQYF.

The chain has TRBV9 and TRBJ1-1; 7 nucleotides line up with TRBD1. There are 15 residues in the CDR3. V lost 4 bases, J lost 5 bases, and 11 bases stayed unmatched. Germline V CDR1 and CDR2: SGDLS, YYNGEE. CDR3 loop: CASSPTMTGRTEAFF. The CDR3 nucleotides read TGTGCCAGCAGCCCAACGATGACAGGGAGGACTGAAGCTTTCTTT.

The V call is TRBV11-2, the J call TRBJ1-1; possibly TRBD1 for D (5 bases). In germline, CDR1 is SGHAT, CDR2 FQNNGV. Trimming left V 3 bases short and J 3 bases short, with 8 bases between. CDR3 size: 13 residues. CDR3 DNA: TGTGCCAGCAGCTTCAAGGGGTACACTGAAGCTTTCTTT. Translated, it gives CASSFKGYTEAFF.

The count of this clone is one. The genes are TRBV2 and TRBJ2-3, with D maybe TRBD2 (5 bases). The length of the CDR3 is 14 residues. V was clipped by 3 bases and J by 2 bases, with 9 bases between them. Germline V gives CDR1 SNHLY, CDR2 FYNNEI. CDR3 DNA: TGTGCCAGCAGTGAGAGGGAGTTCACAGATACGCAGTATTTT. It codes for CASSEREFTDTQYF.

V and J are TRBV6-5 and TRBJ1-1, with a weak D call TRBD1 (5 bases). V lost 7 bases to trimming and J lost 0 bases, with 15 bases between them. Germline CDR1 reads MNHEY; CDR2 reads SVGAGI. This CDR3 has 15 amino acids. CDR3 DNA sequence: TGTGCCAGCACCCCCCAGGGCAGCCTGAACACTGAAGCTTTCTTT. It codes for CASTPQGSLNTEAFF.

This clone was detected only once. This chain connects TRBV7-8 to TRBJ2-3; 7 nucleotides match TRBD1. V lost 1 base to trimming and J lost 1 base; unmatched junction nucleotides: 2. In germline, CDR1 is SGHVS, CDR2 FQNEAQ. This CDR3 spans 15 amino acids. The CDR3 region has the DNA TGTGCCAGCAGCTTAGGAGGGGGCCGCACAGATACGCAGTATTTT. This encodes CASSLGGGRTDTQYF.

This chain joins TRBV2 and TRBJ1-6; 11 positions match TRBD1. CDR3 length equals 14 residues. The V gene's germline CDR1 is SNHLY and CDR2 FYNNEI. V shed 9 bases, J shed 8 bases, and the junction held 6 bases outside the gene matches. The CDR3 region is CARGTGGRDSPLHF. As DNA, the CDR3 is TGTGCCAGGGGGACAGGGGGAAGGGATTCACCCCTCCACTTT.

V gene TRBV30 combines with J gene TRBJ2-6, with a weak D call TRBD1 (6 bases). V was pared by 4 bases and J by 3 bases, with 7 bases between. The CDR3 consists of 13 residues. From germline, CDR1 is GTSNPN and CDR2 SVGIG (reference sequence). CDR3 region: CAWNRVGANVLTF. As DNA, the CDR3 is TGTGCCTGGAACAGGGTTGGGGCCAACGTCCTGACTTTC.

This rearrangement joins TRBV29-1 to TRBJ2-5; 9 nucleotides match TRBD1. The ends lost 7 bases at V and 5 bases at J; junction bases unmatched: 14. Germline-derived CDR1 and CDR2 are SQVTM and ANQGSEA. This CDR3 comprises 15 residues. This CDR3 reads CSACTRQGGRETQYF. The CDR3 region has the DNA TGCAGCGCCTGTACGAGACAGGGGGGTCGGGAGACCCAGTACTTC.

This clone was seen only once. The chain employs TRBV27 and TRBJ1-2; D not resolved. The CDR3 length is 13 residues. Germline lookup yields CDR1 MNHEY and CDR2 SMNVEV (reference sequence). The ends were cut back, 2 bases at V and 1 base at J, with 5 bases in the middle. CDR3 protein: CASSLARNYGYTF. CDR3 DNA sequence: TGTGCCAGCAGTTTAGCGCGTAACTATGGCTACACCTTC.

This clone was seen a few times. The chain combines TRBV10-2 with TRBJ2-7; TRBD1 agrees at 8 bases. The CDR3 extends over 15 amino acids. Unmatched junction bases numbered 10, after V lost 6 bases and J lost 3 bases. Germline CDR1 and CDR2: WSHSY and SAAADI. The CDR3 spells CASSPGQGSNYEQYF. The CDR3 DNA reads TGCGCCAGCAGCCCTGGACAGGGCTCCAACTACGAGCAGTACTTC.

The J gene is TRBJ2-5, the V gene TRBV7-3; the D is unclear. This CDR3 has 13 amino acids. Germline V gene sequence: CDR1 SGHTA, CDR2 FQGTGA. V lost 5 bases and J lost 7, with 14 bases in between. CDR3 region: CASSQYTEGTQYF. The CDR3 region has the DNA TGTGCCAGCAGCCAATACACAGAAGGGACCCAGTACTTC.

The rearrangement links TRBV5-6 to TRBJ2-3, with D possibly matching TRBD1 (5 bases). CDR1 SGHDT and CDR2 YYEEEE come from the germline V gene. The CDR3 consists of 13 residues. With 0 bases removed from V and 4 bases from J, the gap between germline ends came to 6 bases. CDR3 loop: CASSLVQADTQYF. DNA of the CDR3: TGTGCCAGCAGCTTGGTACAGGCAGATACGCAGTATTTT.

The rearrangement joins TRBV6-6 to TRBJ2-2; TRBD1 might be the D (5 bases). The germline CDR1 and CDR2 sequences are MNHNY and SVGAGI (reference sequence). The CDR3 contains 15 residues. V shed 6 bases and J shed 0 bases, with 11 bases lying between them. The CDR3 nucleotides are TGTGCCAGCAGCTCCACAGGCACGAACACCGGGGAGCTGTTTTTT. This codes for CASSSTGTNTGELFF.